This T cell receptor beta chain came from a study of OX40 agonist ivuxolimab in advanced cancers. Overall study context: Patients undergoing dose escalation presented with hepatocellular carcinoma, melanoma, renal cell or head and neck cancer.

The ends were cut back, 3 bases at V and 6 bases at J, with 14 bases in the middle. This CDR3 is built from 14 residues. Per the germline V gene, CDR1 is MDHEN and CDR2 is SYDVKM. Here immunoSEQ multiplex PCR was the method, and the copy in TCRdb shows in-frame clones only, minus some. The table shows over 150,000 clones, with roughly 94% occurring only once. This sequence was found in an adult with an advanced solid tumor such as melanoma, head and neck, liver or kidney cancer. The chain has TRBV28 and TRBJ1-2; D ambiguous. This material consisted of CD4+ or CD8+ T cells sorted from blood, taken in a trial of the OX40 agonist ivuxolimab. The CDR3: CASSFFSIADGYTF. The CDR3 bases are TGTGCCAGCAGTTTCTTTTCAATCGCTGATGGCTACACCTTC.